A selection of T cell receptor beta chains follows, all from one sample in a study of regulatory T cells in long-lasting Graves disease. Each CDR3 protein gets one entry after TCRdb re-called the multiplex PCR reads with MiXCR. The data hold approximately 310,000 distinct CDR3 sequences, with under 20% observed a single time. Specimen: peripheral blood mononuclear cells (PBMCs), collected at new diagnosis, from a patient treated with antithyroid drugs. Receptor source: a female donor with Graves disease. CDR3s include the opening cysteine and the closing phenylalanine or tryptophan. A D gene is named only where the DNA matches it firmly. Expanded clones are given a class, and other clones once, few, many or no size at all.

>.|TRBV14|few|TRBJ2-2
CASSPKYTGELFF
TGTGCCAGCAGCCCTAAGTACACCGGGGAGCTGTTTTTT
>.|TRBV5-6|.|TRBJ2-1
CASRFVTSTHNEQFF
TGTGCCAGCAGGTTCGTCACCTCCACCCACAATGAGCAGTTCTTC
>.|TRBV28|many|TRBJ2-7
CASKEGLDEQYF
TGTGCCAGCAAGGAGGGTCTAGACGAGCAGTACTTC
>.|TRBV6-4|many|TRBJ2-7
CASSDEAGSYEQYF
TGTGCCAGCAGTGACGAGGCGGGATCCTACGAGCAGTACTTC
>TRBD2|TRBV28|many|TRBJ2-7
CASTGGGLAGIEQYF
TGTGCCAGCACTGGGGGGGGACTAGCGGGAATCGAGCAGTACTTC
>TRBD1|TRBV12-5|many|TRBJ2-5
CASGWTGLETQYF
TGTGCTAGTGGTTGGACAGGGTTGGAGACCCAGTACTTC
>.|TRBV11-2|many|TRBJ1-1
CASSLMRLRRQTNTEAFF
TGTGCCAGCAGCCTTATGCGACTTCGGAGACAGACGAACACTGAAGCTTTCTTT
>TRBD1|TRBV29-1|many|TRBJ2-7
CSVELSGGQYEQYF
TGCAGCGTTGAACTTTCAGGGGGCCAATACGAGCAGTACTTC
>.|TRBV5-8|many|TRBJ2-3
CASSLEQSTDTQYF
TGTGCCAGCAGCTTGGAACAGAGCACAGATACGCAGTATTTT
>TRBD1|TRBV9|few|TRBJ2-5
CASSVLTGAQETQYF
TGTGCCAGCAGCGTGTTGACAGGGGCCCAAGAGACCCAGTACTTC
>TRBD2|TRBV9|few|TRBJ2-1
CASSGTSGGHNEQFF
TGTGCCAGCAGTGGGACTAGCGGTGGTCACAATGAGCAGTTCTTC
>TRBD1|TRBV2|many|TRBJ2-2
CTSSGDRSTGELFF
TGTACCAGCAGTGGGGACAGGTCCACCGGGGAGCTGTTTTTT
>.|TRBV2|medium-sized|TRBJ2-5
CASKGNRETQYF
TGTGCCAGCAAGGGCAACAGAGAGACCCAGTACTTC
>TRBD2|TRBV11-3|.|TRBJ2-1
CAREPGLAGYPGDNEQFF
TGTGCCAGGGAACCGGGACTAGCGGGATACCCAGGGGACAATGAGCAGTTCTTC
>.|TRBV19|many|TRBJ2-2
CASRGGERARGELFF
TGTGCCAGTAGGGGTGGCGAGCGGGCAAGGGGGGAGCTGTTTTTT
>.|TRBV5-1|.|TRBJ1-6
CASMRGYAGDNSPLHF
TGCGCCAGCATGAGGGGTTATGCCGGGGATAATTCACCCCTCCACTTT
>.|TRBV10-3|.|TRBJ2-3
CAISEDSTDTQYF
TGTGCCATCAGTGAGGACTCCACAGATACGCAGTATTTT
>TRBD1|TRBV30|.|TRBJ2-5
CAWSQTTGTEQETQYF
TGTGCCTGGAGCCAAACGACCGGGACAGAACAAGAGACCCAGTACTTC
>.|TRBV10-3|many|TRBJ2-3
CAISVLGGTDTQYF
TGTGCCATCAGTGTTCTGGGGGGCACAGATACGCAGTATTTT